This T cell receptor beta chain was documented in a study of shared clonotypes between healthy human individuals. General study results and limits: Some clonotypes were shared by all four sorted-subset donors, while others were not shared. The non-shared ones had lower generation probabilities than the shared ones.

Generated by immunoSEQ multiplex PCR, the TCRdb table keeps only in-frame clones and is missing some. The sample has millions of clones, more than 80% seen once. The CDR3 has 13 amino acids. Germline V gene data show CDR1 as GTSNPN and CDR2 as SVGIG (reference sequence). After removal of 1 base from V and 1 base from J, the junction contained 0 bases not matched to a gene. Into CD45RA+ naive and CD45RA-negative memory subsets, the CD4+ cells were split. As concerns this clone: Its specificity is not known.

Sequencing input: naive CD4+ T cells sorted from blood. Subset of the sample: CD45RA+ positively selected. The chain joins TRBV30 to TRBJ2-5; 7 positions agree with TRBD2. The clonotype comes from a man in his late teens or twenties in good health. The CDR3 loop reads CAWSGLAQETQYF. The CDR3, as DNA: TGTGCCTGGAGTGGACTAGCCCAAGAGACCCAGTACTTC.